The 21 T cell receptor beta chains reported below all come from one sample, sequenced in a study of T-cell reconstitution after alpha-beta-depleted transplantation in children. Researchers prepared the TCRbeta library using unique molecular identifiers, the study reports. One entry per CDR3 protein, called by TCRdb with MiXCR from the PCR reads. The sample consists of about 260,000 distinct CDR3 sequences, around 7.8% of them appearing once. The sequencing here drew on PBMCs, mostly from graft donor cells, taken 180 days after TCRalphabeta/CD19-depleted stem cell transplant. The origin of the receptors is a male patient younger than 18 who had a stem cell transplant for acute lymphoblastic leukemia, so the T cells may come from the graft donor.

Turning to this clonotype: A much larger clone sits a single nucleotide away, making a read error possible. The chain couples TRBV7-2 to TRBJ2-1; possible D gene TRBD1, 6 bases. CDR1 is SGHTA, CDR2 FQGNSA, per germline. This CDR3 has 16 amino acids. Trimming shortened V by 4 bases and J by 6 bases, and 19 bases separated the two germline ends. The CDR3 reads CASSYSPRDISNEQFF. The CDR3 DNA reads TGTGCCAGCAGCTACAGCCCCCGGGACATCAGCAATGAGCAGTTCTTC. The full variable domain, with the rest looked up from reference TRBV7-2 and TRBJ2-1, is GAGVSQSPSNKVTEKGKDVELRCDPISGHTALYWYRQSLGQGLEFLIYFQGNSAPDKSGLPSDRFSAERTGGSVSTLTIQRTQQEDSAVYLCASSYSPRDISNEQFFGPGTRLTVL.

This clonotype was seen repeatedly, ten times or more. The CDR3 here is CASSLHPNTEAFF. CDR3 in DNA: TGTGCCAGCAGCTTACACCCGAACACTGAAGCTTTCTTT. The chain is built from TRBV7-3 and TRBJ1-1; D is ambiguous. The CDR3 consists of 13 residues. V was clipped by 2 bases and J by 1 base, with 5 bases between them. Per the germline V gene, CDR1 is SGHTA and CDR2 is FQGTGA.

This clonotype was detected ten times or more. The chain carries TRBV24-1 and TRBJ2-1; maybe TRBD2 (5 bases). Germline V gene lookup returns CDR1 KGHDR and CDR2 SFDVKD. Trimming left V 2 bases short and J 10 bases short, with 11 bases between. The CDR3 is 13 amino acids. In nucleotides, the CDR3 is TGTGCCACCAGTGATTCCCCCACGGGAGAGCAGTTCTTC. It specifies CATSDSPTGEQFF.

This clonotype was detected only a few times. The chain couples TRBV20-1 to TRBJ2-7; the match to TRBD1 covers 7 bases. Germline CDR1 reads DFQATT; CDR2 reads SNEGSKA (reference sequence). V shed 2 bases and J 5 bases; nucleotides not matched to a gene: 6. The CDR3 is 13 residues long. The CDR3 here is CSARRDSVDEQYF. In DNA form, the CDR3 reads TGCAGTGCTAGACGGGACAGCGTGGACGAGCAGTACTTC.

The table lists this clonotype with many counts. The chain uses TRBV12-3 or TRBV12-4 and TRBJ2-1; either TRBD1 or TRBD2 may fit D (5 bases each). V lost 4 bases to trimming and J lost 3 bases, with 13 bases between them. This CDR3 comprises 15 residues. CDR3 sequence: CASSWGGLGYNEQFF. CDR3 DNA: TGTGCCAGCAGTTGGGGCGGGCTAGGCTACAATGAGCAGTTCTTC.

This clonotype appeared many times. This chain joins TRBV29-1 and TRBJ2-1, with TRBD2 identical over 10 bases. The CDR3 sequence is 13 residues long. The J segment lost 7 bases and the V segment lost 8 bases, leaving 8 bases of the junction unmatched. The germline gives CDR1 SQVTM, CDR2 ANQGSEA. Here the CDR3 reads CSQAGGPLNEQFF. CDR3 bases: TGCAGCCAAGCGGGAGGGCCTTTAAATGAGCAGTTCTTC.

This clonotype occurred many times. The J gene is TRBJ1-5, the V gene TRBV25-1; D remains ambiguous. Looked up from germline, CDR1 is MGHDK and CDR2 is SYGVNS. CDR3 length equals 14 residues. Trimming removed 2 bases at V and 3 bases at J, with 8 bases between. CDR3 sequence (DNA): TGTGCCAGCAGTGAAGGGAGTGCCAATCAGCCCCAGCATTTT. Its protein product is CASSEGSANQPQHF. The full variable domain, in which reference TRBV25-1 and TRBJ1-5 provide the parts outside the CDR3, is EADIYQTPRYLVIGTGKKITLECSQTMGHDKMYWYQQDPGMELHLIHYSYGVNSTEKGDLSSESTVSRIRTEHFPLTLESARPSHTSQYLCASSEGSANQPQHFGDGTRLSIL.

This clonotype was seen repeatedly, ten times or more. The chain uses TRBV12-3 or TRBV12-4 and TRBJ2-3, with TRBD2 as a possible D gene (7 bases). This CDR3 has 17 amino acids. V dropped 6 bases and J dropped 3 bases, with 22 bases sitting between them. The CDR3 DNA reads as TGTGCCAGCAGCCCCTCTTCCCCGGGGGGCTCAACAGATACGCAGTATTTT. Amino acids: CASSPSSPGGSTDTQYF.

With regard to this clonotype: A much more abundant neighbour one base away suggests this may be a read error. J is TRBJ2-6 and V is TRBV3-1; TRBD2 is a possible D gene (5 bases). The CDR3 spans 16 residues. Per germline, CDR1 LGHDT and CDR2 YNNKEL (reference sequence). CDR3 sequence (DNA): TGTGCCAGCAGCGTGTTTCGGGGTTCTGAGGCCAACGTCCTGACTTTC. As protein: CASSVFRGSEANVLTF.

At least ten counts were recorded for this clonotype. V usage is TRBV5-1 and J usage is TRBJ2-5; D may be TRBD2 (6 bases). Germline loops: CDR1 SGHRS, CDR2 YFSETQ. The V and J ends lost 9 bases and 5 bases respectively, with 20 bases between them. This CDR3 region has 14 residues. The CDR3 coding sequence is TGCGCCATTAGACCGGGACTCAAGAGTGAGACCCAGTACTTC. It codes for CAIRPGLKSETQYF.

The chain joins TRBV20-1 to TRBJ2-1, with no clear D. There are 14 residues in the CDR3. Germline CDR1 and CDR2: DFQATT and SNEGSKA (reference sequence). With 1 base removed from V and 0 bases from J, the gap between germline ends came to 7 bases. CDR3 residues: CSARVVISYNEQFF. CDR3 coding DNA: TGCAGTGCTAGAGTAGTAATCTCCTACAATGAGCAGTTCTTC.

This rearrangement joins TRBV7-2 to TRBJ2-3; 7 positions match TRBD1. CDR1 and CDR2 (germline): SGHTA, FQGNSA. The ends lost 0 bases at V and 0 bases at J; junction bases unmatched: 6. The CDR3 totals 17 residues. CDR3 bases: TGTGCCAGCAGCTTAGCGAAGGGACAGCGTAGCACAGATACGCAGTATTTT. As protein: CASSLAKGQRSTDTQYF.

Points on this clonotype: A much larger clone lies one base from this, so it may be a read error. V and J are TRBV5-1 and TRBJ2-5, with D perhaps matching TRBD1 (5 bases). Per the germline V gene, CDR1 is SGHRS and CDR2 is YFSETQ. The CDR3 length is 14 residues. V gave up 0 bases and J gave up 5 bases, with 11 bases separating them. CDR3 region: CASSLVTGVETQYF. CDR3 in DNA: TGCGCCAGCAGCTTGGTTACAGGTGTGGAGACCCAGTACTTC.

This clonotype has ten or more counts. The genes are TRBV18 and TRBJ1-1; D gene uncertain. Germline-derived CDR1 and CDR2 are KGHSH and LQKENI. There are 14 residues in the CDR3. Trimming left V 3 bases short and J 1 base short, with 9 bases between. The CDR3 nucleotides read TGTGCCAGCTCACCGTCTCAGGCGAACACTGAAGCTTTCTTT. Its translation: CASSPSQANTEAFF. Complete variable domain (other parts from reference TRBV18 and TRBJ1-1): NAGVMQNPRHLVRRRGQEARLRCSPMKGHSHVYWYRQLPEEGLKFMVYLQKENIIDESGMPKERFSAEFPKEGPSILRIQQVVRGDSAAYFCASSPSQANTEAFFGQGTRLTVV.

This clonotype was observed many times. CDR3 protein: CASSPGTRTDLVKTQYF. CDR3 coding DNA: TGTGCCAGCTCACCAGGGACACGGACTGATTTGGTGAAGACCCAGTACTTC. The chain links TRBV18 to TRBJ2-5; the D gene is possibly TRBD1 (6 bases). The V end was cut by 2 bases, the J end by 6 bases, with 22 bases between. Germline assignment: CDR1 KGHSH and CDR2 LQKENI. The CDR3 is 17 residues long.

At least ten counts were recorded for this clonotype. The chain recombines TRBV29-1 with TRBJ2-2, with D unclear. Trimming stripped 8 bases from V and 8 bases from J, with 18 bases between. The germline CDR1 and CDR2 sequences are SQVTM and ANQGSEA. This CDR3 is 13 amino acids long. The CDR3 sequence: CSPSWSPVGELFF. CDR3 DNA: TGCAGCCCCTCATGGTCCCCCGTGGGGGAGCTGTTTTTT.

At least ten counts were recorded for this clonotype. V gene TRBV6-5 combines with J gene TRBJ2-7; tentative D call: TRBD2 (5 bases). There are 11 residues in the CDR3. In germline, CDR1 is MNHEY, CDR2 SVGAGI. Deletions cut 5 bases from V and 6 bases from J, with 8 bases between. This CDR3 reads CASSKGGEQYF. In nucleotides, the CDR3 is TGTGCCAGCAGTAAAGGAGGCGAGCAGTACTTC.

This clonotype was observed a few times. The CDR3 DNA follows: TGTGCCTTCAGCCCGATTCCAAAGGGACAGCTCAACTCTGGAAACACCATATATTTT. Translating gives CAFSPIPKGQLNSGNTIYF. V usage is TRBV3-1 and J usage is TRBJ1-3; TRBD1 matches 7 bases. The germline gives CDR1 LGHDT, CDR2 YNNKEL (reference sequence). J lost 0 bases, V lost 11 bases, and 22 bases had no gene match. This CDR3 has 19 amino acids.

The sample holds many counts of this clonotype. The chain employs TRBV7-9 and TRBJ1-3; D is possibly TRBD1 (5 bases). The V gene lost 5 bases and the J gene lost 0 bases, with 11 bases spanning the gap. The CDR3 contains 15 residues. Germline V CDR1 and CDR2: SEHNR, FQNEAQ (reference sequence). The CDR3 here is CASSPWGSSGNTIYF. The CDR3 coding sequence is TGTGCCAGCAGCCCGTGGGGGAGCTCTGGAAACACCATATATTTT.

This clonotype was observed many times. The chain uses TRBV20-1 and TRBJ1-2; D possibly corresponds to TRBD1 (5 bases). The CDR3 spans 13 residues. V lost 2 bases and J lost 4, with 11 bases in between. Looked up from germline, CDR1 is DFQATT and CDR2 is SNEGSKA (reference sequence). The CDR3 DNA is TGCAGTGCTAGAAGGGGTCTGACCTATGGCTACACCTTC. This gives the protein CSARRGLTYGYTF.

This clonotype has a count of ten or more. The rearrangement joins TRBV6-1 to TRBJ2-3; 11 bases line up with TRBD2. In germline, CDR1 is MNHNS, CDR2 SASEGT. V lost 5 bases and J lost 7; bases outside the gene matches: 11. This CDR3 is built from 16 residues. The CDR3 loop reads CASSPLPSGRPNTQYF. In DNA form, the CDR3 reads TGTGCCAGCAGTCCCCTCCCTAGCGGGAGGCCCAATACGCAGTATTTT.